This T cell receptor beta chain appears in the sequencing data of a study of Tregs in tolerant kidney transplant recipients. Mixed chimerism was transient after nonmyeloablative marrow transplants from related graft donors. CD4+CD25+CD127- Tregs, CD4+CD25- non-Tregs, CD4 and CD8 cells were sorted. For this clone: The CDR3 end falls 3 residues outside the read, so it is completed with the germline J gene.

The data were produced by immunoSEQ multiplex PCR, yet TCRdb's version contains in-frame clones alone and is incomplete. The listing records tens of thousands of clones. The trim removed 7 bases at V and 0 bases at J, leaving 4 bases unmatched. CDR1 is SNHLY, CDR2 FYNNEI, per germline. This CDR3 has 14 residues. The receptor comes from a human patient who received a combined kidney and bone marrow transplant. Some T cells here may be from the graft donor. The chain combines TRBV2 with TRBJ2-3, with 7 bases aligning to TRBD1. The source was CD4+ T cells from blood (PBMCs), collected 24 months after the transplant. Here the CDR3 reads CASKDRVSTDTQYF. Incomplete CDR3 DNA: TGTGCCAGCAAAGACAGGGTTAGCACAGATACG. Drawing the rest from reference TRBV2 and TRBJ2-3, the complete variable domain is EPEVTQTPSHQVTQMGQEVILRCVPISNHLYFYWYRQILGQKVEFLVSFYNNEISEKSEIFDDQFSVERPDGSNFTLKIRSTKLEDSAMYFCASKDRVSTDTQYFGPGTRLTVL.